This T cell receptor (beta chain) was recorded in a study of control samples from healthy donors and cancer patients. The CDR3 sequence is 12 residues long. V was trimmed by 12 bases and J by 4 bases, leaving 12 bases between them. Germline V CDR1 and CDR2: KGHDR, SFDVKD. Generated by immunoSEQ multiplex PCR, the TCRdb table keeps only in-frame clones and is missing some. The sample holds about 150,000 clones; approximately 94% are singletons and the top ten take more than 4.5%. Sequenced material: blood. The sequence came from a man aged 18-30 years in good health. V usage is TRBV24-1 and J usage is TRBJ1-5; D not certain. CDR3 DNA sequence: TGTGCCTTTCCCCCAGGAAATCAGCCCCAGCATTTT. Its protein product is CAFPPGNQPQHF.